This T cell receptor (beta chain) was retrieved from a study of cytomegalovirus exposure and HLA in healthy donors. A single count supports this clone. The primer mix had 60 Vbeta and 13 Jbeta primers. Sequenced by immunoSEQ multiplex PCR; TCRdb stores in-frame clones only, minus some. Of about 230,000 clones listed, around 78% are singletons. The CDR3 has 13 amino acids. V shed 6 bases and J 7 bases; nucleotides not matched to a gene: 12. Per germline, CDR1 SQVTM and CDR2 ANQGSEA. The chain couples TRBV29-1 to TRBJ2-7, with 7 bases lining up with TRBD2. The sequenced sample consisted of PBMCs. The clonotype originates from a boy between 10 and 17 years old in good health and CMV-seronegative. The CDR3 DNA sequence: TGCAGCGTGGGGGGGATCGGGGTAGTTGAGCAGTACTTC. Translated, it gives CSVGGIGVVEQYF.